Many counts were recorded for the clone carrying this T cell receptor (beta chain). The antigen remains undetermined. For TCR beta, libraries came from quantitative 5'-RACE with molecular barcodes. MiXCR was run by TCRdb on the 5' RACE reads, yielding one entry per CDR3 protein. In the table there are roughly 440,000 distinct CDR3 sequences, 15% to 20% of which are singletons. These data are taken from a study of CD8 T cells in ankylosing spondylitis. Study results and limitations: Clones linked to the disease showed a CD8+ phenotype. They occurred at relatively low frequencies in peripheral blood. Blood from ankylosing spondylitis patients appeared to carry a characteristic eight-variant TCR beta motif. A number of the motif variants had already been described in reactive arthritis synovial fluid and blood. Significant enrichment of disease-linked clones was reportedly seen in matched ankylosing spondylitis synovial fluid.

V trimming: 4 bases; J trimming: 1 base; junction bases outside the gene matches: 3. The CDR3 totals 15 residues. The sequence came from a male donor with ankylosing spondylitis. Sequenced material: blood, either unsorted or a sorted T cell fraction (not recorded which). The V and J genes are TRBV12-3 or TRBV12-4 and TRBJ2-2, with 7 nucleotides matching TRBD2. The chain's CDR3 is CASSSPSGNTGELFF. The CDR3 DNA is TGTGCCAGCAGTTCCCCTAGCGGGAACACCGGGGAGCTGTTTTTT.